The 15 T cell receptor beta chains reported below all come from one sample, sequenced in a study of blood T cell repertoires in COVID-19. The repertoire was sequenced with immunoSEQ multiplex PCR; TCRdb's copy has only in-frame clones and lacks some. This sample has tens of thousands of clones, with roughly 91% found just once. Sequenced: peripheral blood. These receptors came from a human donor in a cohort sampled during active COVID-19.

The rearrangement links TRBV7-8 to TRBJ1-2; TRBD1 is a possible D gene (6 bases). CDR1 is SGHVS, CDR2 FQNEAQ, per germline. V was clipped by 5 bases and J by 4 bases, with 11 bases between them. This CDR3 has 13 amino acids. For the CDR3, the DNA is TGTGCCAGCAGCAAAGACAGGTCCTATGGCTACACCTTC. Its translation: CASSKDRSYGYTF.

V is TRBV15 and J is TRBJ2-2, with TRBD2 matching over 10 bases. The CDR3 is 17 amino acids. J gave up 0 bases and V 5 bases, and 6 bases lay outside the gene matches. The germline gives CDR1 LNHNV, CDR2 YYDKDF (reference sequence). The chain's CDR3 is CATSGKRGGTNTGELFF. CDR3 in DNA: TGTGCCACCAGCGGAAAGCGGGGGGGTACGAACACCGGGGAGCTGTTTTTT. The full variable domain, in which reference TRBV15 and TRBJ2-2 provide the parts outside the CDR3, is DAMVIQNPRYQVTQFGKPVTLSCSQTLNHNVMYWYQQKSSQAPKLLFHYYDKDFNNEADTPDNFQSRRPNTSFCFLDIRSPGLGDTAMYLCATSGKRGGTNTGELFFGEGSRLTVL.

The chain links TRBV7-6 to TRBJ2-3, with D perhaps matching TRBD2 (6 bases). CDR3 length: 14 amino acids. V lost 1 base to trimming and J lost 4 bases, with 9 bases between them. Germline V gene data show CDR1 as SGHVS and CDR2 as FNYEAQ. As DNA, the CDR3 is TGTGCCAGCAGCTTAGAACTAGCCTCAGATACGCAGTATTTT. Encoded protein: CASSLELASDTQYF. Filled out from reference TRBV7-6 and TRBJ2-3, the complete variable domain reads GAGVSQSPRYKVTKRGQDVALRCDPISGHVSLYWYRQALGQGPEFLTYFNYEAQQDKSGLPNDRFSAERPEGSISTLTIQRTEQRDSAMYRCASSLELASDTQYFGPGTRLTVL.

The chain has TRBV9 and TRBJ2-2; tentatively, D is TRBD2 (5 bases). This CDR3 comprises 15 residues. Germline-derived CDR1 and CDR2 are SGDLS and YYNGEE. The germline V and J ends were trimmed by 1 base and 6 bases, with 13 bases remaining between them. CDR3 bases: TGTGCCAGCAGCGTAATAGCGACTGCGGCCGGGGAGCTGTTTTTT. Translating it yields CASSVIATAAGELFF.

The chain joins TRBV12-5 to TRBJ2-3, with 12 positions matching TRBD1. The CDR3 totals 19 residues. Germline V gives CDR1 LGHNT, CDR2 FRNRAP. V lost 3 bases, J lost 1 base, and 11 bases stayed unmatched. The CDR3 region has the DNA TGTGCTAGTGGTTTCGGAACCGGGACAGGGGGCCCGGGCACAGATACGCAGTATTTT. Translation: CASGFGTGTGGPGTDTQYF.

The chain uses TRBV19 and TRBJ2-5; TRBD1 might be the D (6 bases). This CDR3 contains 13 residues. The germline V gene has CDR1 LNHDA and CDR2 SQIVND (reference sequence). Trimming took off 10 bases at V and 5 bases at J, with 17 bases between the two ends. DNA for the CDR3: TGTGCCACCCGCCGCGCAGGGGTGGAGACCCAGTACTTC. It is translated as CATRRAGVETQYF.

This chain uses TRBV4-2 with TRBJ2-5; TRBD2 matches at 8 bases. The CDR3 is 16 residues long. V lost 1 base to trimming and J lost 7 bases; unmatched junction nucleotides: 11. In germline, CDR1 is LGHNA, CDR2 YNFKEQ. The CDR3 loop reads CASSQGNGRAGGTQYF. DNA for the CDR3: TGTGCCAGCAGCCAAGGGAACGGGAGGGCCGGTGGGACCCAGTACTTC.

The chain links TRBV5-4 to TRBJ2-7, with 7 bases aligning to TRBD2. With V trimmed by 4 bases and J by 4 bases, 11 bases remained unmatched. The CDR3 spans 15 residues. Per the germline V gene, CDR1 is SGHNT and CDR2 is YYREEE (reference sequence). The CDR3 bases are TGTGCCAGCAGCCCCCCCGGCGGGGGAGGTTACGAGCAGTACTTC. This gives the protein CASSPPGGGGYEQYF.

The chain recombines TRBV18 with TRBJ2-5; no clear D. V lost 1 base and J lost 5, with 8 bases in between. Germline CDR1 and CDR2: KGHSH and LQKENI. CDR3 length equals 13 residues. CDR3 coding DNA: TGTGCCAGCTCACCACGGCGAGGCGAGACCCAGTACTTC. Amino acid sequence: CASSPRRGETQYF. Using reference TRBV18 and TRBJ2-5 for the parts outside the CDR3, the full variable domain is NAGVMQNPRHLVRRRGQEARLRCSPMKGHSHVYWYRQLPEEGLKFMVYLQKENIIDESGMPKERFSAEFPKEGPSILRIQQVVRGDSAAYFCASSPRRGETQYFGPGTRLLVL.

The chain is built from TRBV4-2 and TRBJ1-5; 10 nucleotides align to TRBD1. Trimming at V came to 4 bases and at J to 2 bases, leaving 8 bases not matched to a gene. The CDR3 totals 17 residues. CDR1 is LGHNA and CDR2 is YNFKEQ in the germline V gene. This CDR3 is CASSLGTGAMGNQPQHF. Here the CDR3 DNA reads TGTGCCAGCAGCCTAGGGACAGGGGCGATGGGCAATCAGCCCCAGCATTTT.

The CDR3 DNA is TGCGCCAGCAGCTTGGCCGTCGCAGGCTCTGGAAACACCATATATTTT. It yields the protein CASSLAVAGSGNTIYF. The chain employs TRBV5-1 and TRBJ1-3; D remains unclear. The CDR3 contains 16 residues. CDR1 is SGHRS, CDR2 YFSETQ, per germline. V lost 0 bases to trimming and J lost 0 bases, with 10 bases between them.

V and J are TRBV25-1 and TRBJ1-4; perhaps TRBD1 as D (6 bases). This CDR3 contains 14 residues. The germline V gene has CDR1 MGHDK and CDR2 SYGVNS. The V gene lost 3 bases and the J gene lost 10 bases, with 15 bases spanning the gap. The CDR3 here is CASSDPGGGGKLFF. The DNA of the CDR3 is TGTGCCAGCAGTGATCCTGGGGGGGGCGGAAAACTGTTTTTT.

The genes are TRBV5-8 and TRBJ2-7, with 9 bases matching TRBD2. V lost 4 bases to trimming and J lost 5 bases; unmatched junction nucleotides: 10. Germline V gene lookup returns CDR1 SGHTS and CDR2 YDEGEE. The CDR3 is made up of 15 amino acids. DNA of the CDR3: TGTGCCAGCAGCCCCCCTGCGGGAGGGCTAAACGAGCAGTACTTC. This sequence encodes CASSPPAGGLNEQYF.

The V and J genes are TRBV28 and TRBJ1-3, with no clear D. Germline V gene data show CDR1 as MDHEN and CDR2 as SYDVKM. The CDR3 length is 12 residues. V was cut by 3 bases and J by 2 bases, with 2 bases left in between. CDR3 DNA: TGTGCCAGCAGTTTTACTGGAAACACCATATATTTT. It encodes CASSFTGNTIYF.

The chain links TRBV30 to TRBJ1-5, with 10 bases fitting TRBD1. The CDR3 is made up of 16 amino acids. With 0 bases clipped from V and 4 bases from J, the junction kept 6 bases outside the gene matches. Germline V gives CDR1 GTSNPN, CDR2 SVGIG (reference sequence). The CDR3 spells CAWSVRRTGGNQPQHF. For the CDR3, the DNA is TGTGCCTGGAGTGTACGCAGGACAGGGGGAAATCAGCCCCAGCATTTT.